These T cell receptor beta chains were read from a single sample in a study of a mutant IDH1 vaccine in newly diagnosed glioma. No antigen has been assigned to these receptors. Measured with immunoSEQ multiplex PCR; TCRdb has only the in-frame clones, and not every one. There are about 56,000 clones in the sample; approximately 87% occur only once, and more than 1.5% lies in the top ten. Sequencing used PBMCs, obtained from a glioma patient whose treatment included an IDH1 peptide vaccine. The receptors come from a man between 40 and 49 years old with glioma. The CDR3 runs from the conserved cysteine through the conserved F or W. D genes are given only for firm matches. The size of a clone is reported for some rows only, either as once, few or many, or as a class for expanded clones.

cdr3_length | clone_size | d_call | j_call | v_call | cdr3_aa | cdr3_nt
19 | few | TRBD1 | TRBJ2-6 | TRBV7-9 | CASSSGQGAHSRGANVLTF | TGTGCCAGCAGCTCCGGACAGGGGGCGCATTCTAGAGGGGCCAACGTCCTGACTTTC
13 | NA | NA | TRBJ1-5 | TRBV6-5 | CASSYDGSRPQHF | TGTGCCAGCAGTTACGATGGGAGCAGGCCCCAGCATTTT
13 | NA | NA | TRBJ2-7 | TRBV5-4 | CASRVDHIYEQYF | TGTGCCAGCAGGGTAGACCACATCTACGAGCAGTACTTC
14 | NA | NA | TRBJ2-3 | TRBV5-1 | CASSLGDEIDTQYF | TGCGCCAGCAGCTTGGGGGACGAGATAGATACGCAGTATTTT
14 | NA | TRBD1 | TRBJ2-7 | TRBV5-5 | CASSFRGSLYEQYF | TGTGCCAGCAGCTTCAGGGGGTCCCTATACGAGCAGTACTTC
14 | NA | NA | TRBJ2-1 | TRBV6-1 | CACAHRTSDNEQFF | TGTGCCTGCGCCCACAGAACCTCCGACAATGAGCAGTTCTTC
13 | NA | NA | TRBJ1-5 | TRBV18 | CASSPASNQPQHF | TGTGCCAGCTCACCAGCCAGTAATCAGCCCCAGCATTTT
15 | NA | TRBD1 | TRBJ2-1 | TRBV5-1 | CASILGQGTYNEQFF | TGCGCCAGCATCTTGGGACAGGGGACATACAATGAGCAGTTCTTC
13 | NA | NA | TRBJ2-1 | TRBV10-3 | CAICPSSYNEQFF | TGTGCCATCTGCCCGAGCTCCTACAATGAGCAGTTCTTC
15 | NA | NA | TRBJ1-1 | TRBV6-5 | CASSSGANADTEAFF | TGTGCCAGCAGTTCCGGGGCTAATGCGGACACTGAAGCTTTCTTT
15 | NA | NA | TRBJ2-3 | TRBV5-1 | CASSLVAGFGDTQYF | TGCGCCAGCAGCTTAGTGGCGGGATTCGGGGATACGCAGTATTTT
14 | NA | NA | TRBJ2-7 | TRBV6-1 | CASRDSGGVYEQYF | TGTGCCAGCAGAGATAGCGGAGGTGTCTACGAGCAGTACTTC
15 | medium-sized | NA | TRBJ2-1 | TRBV9 | CASSVAGMAYNEQFF | TGTGCCAGCAGCGTAGCGGGCATGGCCTACAATGAGCAGTTCTTC
12 | once | TRBD2 | TRBJ2-3 | TRBV2 | CAGKRDSDTQYF | TGTGCCGGAAAGCGGGATTCGGATACGCAGTATTTT
14 | NA | TRBD2 | TRBJ2-3 | TRBV9 | CASSVGSGGDTQYF | TGTGCCAGCAGCGTAGGATCGGGAGGCGATACGCAGTATTTT
12 | once | NA | TRBJ1-1 | TRBV19 | CARPCGTAEAFF | TGTGCCAGACCCTGCGGGACTGCTGAAGCTTTCTTT
15 | NA | NA | TRBJ1-3 | TRBV19 | CASASGYSSGNTIYF | TGTGCCAGTGCGTCAGGGTACTCCTCTGGAAACACCATATATTTT
13 | NA | NA | TRBJ1-2 | TRBV6-5 | CASSYFGSYGYTF | TGTGCCAGCAGTTATTTTGGCAGCTATGGCTACACCTTC
18 | NA | NA | TRBJ2-1 | TRBV5-8 | CASSFGQGAAGGLDEQFF | TGTGCCAGCAGCTTCGGGCAGGGGGCAGCGGGAGGTTTGGATGAGCAGTTCTTC
15 | NA | TRBD1 | TRBJ2-5 | TRBV18 | CASSPWTGGQETQYF | TGTGCCAGCTCACCCTGGACAGGGGGCCAAGAGACCCAGTACTTC
12 | NA | NA | TRBJ1-2 | TRBV7-9 | CASSLDSVGYTF | TGTGCCAGCAGCTTAGACAGTGTGGGCTACACCTTC
15 | NA | NA | TRBJ1-6 | TRBV5-5 | CASSLMRPWNSPLHF | TGTGCCAGCAGCTTGATGAGGCCTTGGAATTCACCCCTCCACTTT
15 | once | TRBD1 | TRBJ2-5 | TRBV4-3 | CASSQDIGRGETQYF | TGCGCCAGCAGCCAAGATATAGGCAGGGGGGAGACCCAGTACTTC
14 | NA | TRBD1 | TRBJ1-1 | TRBV5-1 | CASSVDREGPEAFF | TGCGCCAGCAGCGTGGACAGGGAAGGGCCTGAAGCTTTCTTT
14 | NA | NA | TRBJ1-2 | TRBV7-9 | CASSLGGINYGYTF | TGTGCCAGCAGCTTAGGTGGGATTAACTATGGCTACACCTTC
16 | NA | NA | TRBJ1-2 | TRBV5-4 | CASRDEQGPQSYGYTF | TGTGCCAGCAGGGATGAACAGGGCCCCCAAAGTTATGGCTACACCTTC
13 | NA | NA | TRBJ2-5 | TRBV28 | CASNRGGKETQYF | TGTGCCAGCAATAGGGGGGGGAAGGAGACCCAGTACTTC
12 | once | NA | TRBJ2-1 | TRBV7-9 | CASSPFGDEQFF | TGTGCCAGCAGCCCCTTTGGGGATGAGCAGTTCTTC
15 | NA | TRBD1 | TRBJ1-5 | TRBV7-9 | CASSPGTGIMQPQHF | TGTGCCAGCAGCCCCGGGACAGGGATTATGCAGCCCCAGCATTTT
12 | NA | NA | TRBJ2-1 | TRBV19 | CASSDPLYEQFF | TGTGCCAGTAGTGACCCACTCTATGAGCAGTTCTTC
14 | once | NA | TRBJ2-2 | TRBV7-2 | CASSYYGNTGELFF | TGTGCCAGCAGCTATTACGGGAACACCGGGGAGCTGTTTTTT
15 | NA | TRBD2 | TRBJ2-7 | TRBV28 | CASSSPGGLAGEQYF | TGTGCCAGCAGTTCCCCGGGGGGGCTAGCTGGCGAGCAGTACTTC
15 | few | NA | TRBJ2-7 | TRBV6-5 | CASSYSSLGSYEQYF | TGTGCCAGCAGTTATTCTAGCCTTGGGTCATACGAGCAGTACTTC
15 | NA | NA | TRBJ2-4 | TRBV5-6 | CASSPPRTDKNIQYF | TGTGCCAGCAGCCCGCCGAGGACAGACAAAAACATTCAGTACTTC
12 | NA | TRBD2 | TRBJ2-7 | TRBV5-1 | CASMGGAYEQYF | TGCGCCAGCATGGGAGGGGCCTACGAGCAGTACTTC
15 | NA | TRBD1 | TRBJ2-7 | TRBV4-1 | CASSQVQGVSYEQYF | TGCGCCAGCAGCCAAGTCCAGGGGGTGAGCTACGAGCAGTACTTC
15 | NA | TRBD2 | TRBJ2-3 | TRBV6-1 | CASKTSGSGTDTQYF | TGTGCCAGCAAAACTAGCGGGAGTGGGACAGATACGCAGTATTTT
15 | NA | NA | TRBJ2-3 | TRBV2 | CASSVRSSSTDTQYF | TGTGCCAGCAGTGTCAGGAGTTCTAGCACAGATACGCAGTATTTT
15 | once | TRBD2 | TRBJ2-5 | TRBV14 | CASSYLAGLSETQYF | TGTGCCAGCAGCTATCTAGCGGGATTAAGCGAGACCCAGTACTTC
15 | once | TRBD2 | TRBJ2-7 | TRBV25-1 | CASSSRTSGSYEQYF | TGTGCCAGCAGTTCCCGGACTAGCGGGAGCTACGAGCAGTACTTC
15 | NA | TRBD2 | TRBJ2-7 | TRBV7-9 | CASSGLAGGRYEQYF | TGTGCCAGCAGCGGGTTAGCGGGAGGACGATACGAGCAGTACTTC
14 | NA | NA | TRBJ2-1 | TRBV5-1 | CASSLVAGMARGLF | TGCGCCAGCAGCTTGGTTGCGGGGATGGCCCGGGGGCTCTTC
12 | NA | NA | TRBJ1-5 | TRBV19 | CASSIGLGPQHF | TGTGCCAGTAGTATTGGTTTGGGGCCCCAGCATTTT
16 | few | TRBD1 | TRBJ1-3 | TRBV2 | CASRGTGVSSGNTIYF | TGTGCCAGCAGAGGGACAGGGGTCAGCTCTGGAAACACCATATATTTT
14 | NA | TRBD2 | TRBJ2-7 | TRBV7-2 | CASSTGASGRVQYF | TGTGCCAGCAGCACCGGAGCTAGCGGGAGGGTGCAGTACTTC
14 | NA | NA | TRBJ2-5 | TRBV6-5 | CASSPGHPKETQYF | TGTGCCAGCAGTCCTGGACACCCAAAAGAGACCCAGTACTTC
14 | NA | TRBD2 | TRBJ2-1 | TRBV10-3 | CAISQTSGSYEQFF | TGTGCCATCAGCCAGACTAGCGGGAGTTATGAGCAGTTCTTC
15 | NA | NA | TRBJ2-4 | TRBV7-2 | CASSLRGPIRNIQYF | TGTGCCAGCAGCTTACGCGGACCTATTAGAAACATTCAGTACTTC
14 | NA | NA | TRBJ2-1 | TRBV29-1 | CSVALPGSYNEQFF | TGCAGCGTTGCCCTTCCCGGTTCCTACAATGAGCAGTTCTTC
15 | NA | TRBD1 | TRBJ1-5 | TRBV4-2 | CASSQADRGDQPQHF | TGTGCCAGCAGCCAAGCGGACAGGGGGGATCAGCCCCAGCATTTT
14 | NA | NA | TRBJ1-1 | TRBV9 | CASSVEQGSTEAFF | TGTGCCAGCAGCGTAGAACAGGGTTCCACTGAAGCTTTCTTT
15 | NA | NA | TRBJ1-4 | TRBV10-3 | CAISDSGSGSEKLFF | TGTGCCATCAGCGATTCGGGGTCGGGGAGTGAAAAACTGTTTTTT
14 | NA | NA | TRBJ1-1 | TRBV6-6 | CASRSGSLNTEAFF | TGTGCCAGCAGGTCGGGCTCCTTGAACACTGAAGCTTTCTTT
13 | NA | NA | TRBJ2-7 | TRBV27 | CASSPTTSYEQYF | TGTGCCAGCAGTCCCACTACTTCCTACGAGCAGTACTTC
14 | NA | NA | TRBJ2-5 | TRBV7-2 | CASSSGPNWGTQYF | TGTGCCAGCAGCTCGGGACCCAACTGGGGGACCCAGTACTTC
14 | NA | NA | TRBJ2-1 | TRBV5-1 | CASSFRASYNEQFF | TGCGCCAGCAGCTTCAGAGCGTCTTACAATGAGCAGTTCTTC
13 | NA | NA | TRBJ2-7 | TRBV27 | CASRRAAGYEQYF | TGTGCCAGTAGAAGGGCTGCGGGCTACGAGCAGTACTTC
14 | NA | TRBD1 | TRBJ2-1 | TRBV9 | CASSVRLRGTEQFF | TGTGCCAGCAGCGTGAGACTCAGGGGGACTGAGCAGTTCTTC
11 | many | NA | TRBJ2-3 | TRBV20-1 | CSVPITDTQYF | TGCAGTGTCCCGATCACAGATACGCAGTATTTT
15 | NA | NA | TRBJ1-2 | TRBV4-1 | CASSQAQAAFYGYTF | TGCGCCAGCAGCCAAGCCCAAGCGGCTTTCTATGGCTACACCTTC